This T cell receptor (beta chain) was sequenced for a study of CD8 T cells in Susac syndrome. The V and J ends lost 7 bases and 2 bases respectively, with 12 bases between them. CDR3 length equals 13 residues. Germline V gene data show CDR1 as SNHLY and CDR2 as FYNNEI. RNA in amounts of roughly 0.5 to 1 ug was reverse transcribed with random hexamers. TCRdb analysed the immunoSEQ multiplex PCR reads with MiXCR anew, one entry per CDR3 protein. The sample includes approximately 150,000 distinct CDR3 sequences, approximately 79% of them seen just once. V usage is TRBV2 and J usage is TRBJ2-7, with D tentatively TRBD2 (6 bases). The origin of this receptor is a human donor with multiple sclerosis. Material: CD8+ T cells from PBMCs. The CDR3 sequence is CASTGGGTYEQYF. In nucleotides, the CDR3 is TGTGCCAGCACCGGTGGAGGGACCTACGAGCAGTACTTC.